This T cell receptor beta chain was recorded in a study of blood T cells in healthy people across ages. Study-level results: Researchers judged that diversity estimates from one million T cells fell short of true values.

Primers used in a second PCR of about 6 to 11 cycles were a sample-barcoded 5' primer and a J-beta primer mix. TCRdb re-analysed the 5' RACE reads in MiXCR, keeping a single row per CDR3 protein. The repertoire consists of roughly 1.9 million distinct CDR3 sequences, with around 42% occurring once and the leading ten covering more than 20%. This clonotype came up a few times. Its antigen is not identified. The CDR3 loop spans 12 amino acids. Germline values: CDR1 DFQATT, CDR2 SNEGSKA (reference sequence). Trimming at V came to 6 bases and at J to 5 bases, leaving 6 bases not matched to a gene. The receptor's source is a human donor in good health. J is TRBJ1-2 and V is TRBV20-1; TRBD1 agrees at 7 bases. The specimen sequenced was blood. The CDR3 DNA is TGCAGTGCCCAGGGGGGACGGTATGGCTACACCTTC. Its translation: CSAQGGRYGYTF.